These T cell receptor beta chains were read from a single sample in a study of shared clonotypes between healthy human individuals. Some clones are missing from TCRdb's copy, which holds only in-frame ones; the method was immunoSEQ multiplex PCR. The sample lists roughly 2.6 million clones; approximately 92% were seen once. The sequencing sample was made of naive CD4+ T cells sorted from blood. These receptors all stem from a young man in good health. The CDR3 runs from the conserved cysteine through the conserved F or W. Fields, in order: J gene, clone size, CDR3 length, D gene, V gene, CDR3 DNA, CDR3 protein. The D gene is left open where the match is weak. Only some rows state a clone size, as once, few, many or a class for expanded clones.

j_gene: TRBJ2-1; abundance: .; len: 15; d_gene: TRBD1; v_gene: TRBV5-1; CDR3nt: TGCGCCAGCAGCTTCCGGGGACAGGGTTACAATGAGCAGTTCTTC; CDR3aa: CASSFRGQGYNEQFF
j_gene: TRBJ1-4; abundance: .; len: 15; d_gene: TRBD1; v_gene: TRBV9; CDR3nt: TGTGCCAGCAGCCCCCGGGGACAGTATAATGAAAAACTGTTTTTT; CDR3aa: CASSPRGQYNEKLFF
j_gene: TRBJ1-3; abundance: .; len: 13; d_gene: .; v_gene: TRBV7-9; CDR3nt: TGTGCCAGCAGCTTATGGGGCTCAAACACCATATATTTT; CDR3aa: CASSLWGSNTIYF
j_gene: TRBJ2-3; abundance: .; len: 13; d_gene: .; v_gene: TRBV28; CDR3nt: TGTGCCAGCAGTTGGGATTGGACAGATACGCAGTATTTT; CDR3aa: CASSWDWTDTQYF
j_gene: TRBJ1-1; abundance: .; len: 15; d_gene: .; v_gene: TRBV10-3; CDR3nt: TGTGCCAGCCGGACAGCCTTAAGGGCCAACACTGAAGCTTTCTTT; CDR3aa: CASRTALRANTEAFF
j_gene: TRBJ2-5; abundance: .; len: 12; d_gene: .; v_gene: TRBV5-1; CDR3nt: TGCGCCAGCAGCTTGGAATCAGAGACCCAGTACTTC; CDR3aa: CASSLESETQYF
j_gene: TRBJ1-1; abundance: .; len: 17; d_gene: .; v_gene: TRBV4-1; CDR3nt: TGCGCCAGCAGCCCTACCCCTACCCGTTCACAGGGCGGTGAAGCTTTCTTT; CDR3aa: CASSPTPTRSQGGEAFF
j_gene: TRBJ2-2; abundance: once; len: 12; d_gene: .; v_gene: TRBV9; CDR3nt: TGTGCCAGCAGCGTACCCCCCGGGGAGCTGTTTTTT; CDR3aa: CASSVPPGELFF
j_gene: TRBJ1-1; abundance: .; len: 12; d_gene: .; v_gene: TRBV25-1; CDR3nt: TGTGCCAGCAGTGCTGGAGGAACTGAAGCTTTCTTT; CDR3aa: CASSAGGTEAFF
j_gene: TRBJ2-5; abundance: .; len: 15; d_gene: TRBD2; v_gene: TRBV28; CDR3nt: TGTGCCAGCAGTTTAGCCAGCGGGGGGCAAGAGACCCAGTACTTC; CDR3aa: CASSLASGGQETQYF
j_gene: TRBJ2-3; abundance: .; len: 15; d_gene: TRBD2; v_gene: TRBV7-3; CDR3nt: TGTGCCAGCAGCCGTAGCGGGGGCCCGGGAGATACGCAGTATTTT; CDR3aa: CASSRSGGPGDTQYF
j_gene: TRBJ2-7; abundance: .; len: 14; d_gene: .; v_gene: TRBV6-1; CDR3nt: TGTGCCAGCAAGGGCGAATGGAGCTCCTACGAGCAGTACTTC; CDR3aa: CASKGEWSSYEQYF
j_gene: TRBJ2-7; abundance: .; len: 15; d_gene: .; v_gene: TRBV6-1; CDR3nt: TGTGCCAGCAGTGAATATGAGGGTCCCACCTACGAGCAGTACTTC; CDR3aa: CASSEYEGPTYEQYF
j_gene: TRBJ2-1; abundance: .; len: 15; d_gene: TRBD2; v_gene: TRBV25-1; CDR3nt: TGTGCCAGCAGTCCAAGCGGGAGGGGCGACAATGAGCAGTTCTTC; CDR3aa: CASSPSGRGDNEQFF
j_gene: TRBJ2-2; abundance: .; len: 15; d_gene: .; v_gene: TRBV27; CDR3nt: TGTGCCAGCAGTTTGGGGCGGGCGAACACCGGGGAGCTGTTTTTT; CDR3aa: CASSLGRANTGELFF
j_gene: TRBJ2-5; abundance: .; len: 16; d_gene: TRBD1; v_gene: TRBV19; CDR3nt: TGTGCCAGTAGCTTCGCCGACAGGGGCGGACAGGGGACCCAGTACTTC; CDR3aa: CASSFADRGGQGTQYF
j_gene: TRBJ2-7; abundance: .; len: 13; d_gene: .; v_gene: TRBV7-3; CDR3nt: TGTGCCCGTACAGCCGGTTTCTCCTACGAGCAGTACTTC; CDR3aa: CARTAGFSYEQYF
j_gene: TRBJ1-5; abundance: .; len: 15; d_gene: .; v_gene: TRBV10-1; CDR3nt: TGCGCCAGCACGCGGGAGGGTGGATTGGGTCAGCCCCAGCATTTT; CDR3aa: CASTREGGLGQPQHF
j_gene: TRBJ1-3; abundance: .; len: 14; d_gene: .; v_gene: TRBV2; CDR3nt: TGTGCCAGCGGAGCGGACAGCTCTGGAAACACCATATATTTT; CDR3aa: CASGADSSGNTIYF
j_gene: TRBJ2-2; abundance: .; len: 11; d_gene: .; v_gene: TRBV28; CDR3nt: TGTGCCAGCGGGGGTCCCGGGGAGCTGTTTTTT; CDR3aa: CASGGPGELFF
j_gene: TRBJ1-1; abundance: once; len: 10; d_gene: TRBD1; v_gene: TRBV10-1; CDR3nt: TGCGCCAGCAGGACAGGGGCGGCTTTCTTT; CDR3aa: CASRTGAAFF
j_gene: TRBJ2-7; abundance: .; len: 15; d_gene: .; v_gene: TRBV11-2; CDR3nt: TGTGCCAGCAGATTTTCCAGTAGGGAGACCTACGAGCAGTACTTC; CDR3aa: CASRFSSRETYEQYF